One sample yielded the 15 T cell receptor beta chains listed below, sequenced in a study of blood T cells in healthy people across ages. Primed by a sample-barcoded 5' primer and a J-beta primer mix, a second PCR proceeded for about 7 to 12 cycles. TCRdb recomputed calls from the 5' RACE reads with MiXCR, one row per CDR3 protein. The sample contains around 900,000 distinct CDR3 sequences, around 54% of which appear only once. The material sequenced was blood. All receptors derive from a woman aged 60-75 years in good health.

This chain joins TRBV20-1 and TRBJ1-4; D gene unclear. The CDR3 has 12 residues. V was clipped by 3 bases and J by 6 bases, with 8 bases between them. Germline V gives CDR1 DFQATT, CDR2 SNEGSKA (reference sequence). The DNA for the CDR3 is TGCAGTGCTAGTCTCGGGGATGAAAAACTGTTTTTT. It translates to CSASLGDEKLFF.

The chain links TRBV27 to TRBJ2-1; D gene ambiguous. V gave up 4 bases and J gave up 10 bases, with 14 bases separating them. Per germline, CDR1 MNHEY and CDR2 SMNVEV (reference sequence). The length of the CDR3 is 13 residues. CDR3 loop: CASSWSPSNEQFF. The CDR3, as DNA: TGTGCCAGCAGTTGGTCCCCCTCCAACGAGCAGTTCTTC.

This chain joins TRBV20-1 and TRBJ2-1; D is ambiguous. Germline V gives CDR1 DFQATT, CDR2 SNEGSKA (reference sequence). There are 9 residues in the CDR3. This CDR3 reads CRVGHEQFF. In nucleotides, the CDR3 is TGCAGGGTGGGCCATGAGCAGTTCTTC.

On this clonotype: Relative to the germline gene, one junction end is altered; a read error may explain this. The V call is TRBV14, the J call TRBJ2-1, with 8 bases that match TRBD2. CDR3 length: 15 amino acids. Germline assignment: CDR1 SGHDN and CDR2 FVKESK. The CDR3: CASTQLAAPYNEQFF. The DNA for the CDR3 is TGTGCCAGCACCCAACTAGCGGCTCCCTACAATGAGCAGTTCTTC. Together with reference TRBV14 and TRBJ2-1, the CDR3 gives the full variable domain: EAGVTQFPSHSVIEKGQTVTLRCDPISGHDNLYWYRRVMGKEIKFLLHFVKESKQDESGMPNNRFLAERTGGTYSTLKVQPAELEDSGVYFCASTQLAAPYNEQFFGPGTRLTVL.

This clonotype was seen at least ten times. V is TRBV28 and J is TRBJ2-5, with D maybe TRBD1 (5 bases). The V gene lost 5 bases and the J gene lost 3 bases, with 16 bases spanning the gap. The CDR3 runs 15 residues. Germline CDR1 is MDHEN and CDR2 is SYDVKM. CDR3 protein: CASSPLGRGEETQYF. The CDR3 DNA sequence: TGTGCCAGCAGTCCCCTAGGAAGGGGCGAAGAGACCCAGTACTTC.

The chain employs TRBV20-1 and TRBJ1-4, with TRBD1 as a possible D gene (6 bases). V was clipped by 5 bases and J by 8 bases, with 15 bases between them. The CDR3 covers 13 residues. Per germline, CDR1 DFQATT and CDR2 SNEGSKA (reference sequence). Written as DNA, the CDR3 is TGCAGTGCTGGGGACATCCAGGGGGAAAAACTGTTTTTT. Protein: CSAGDIQGEKLFF.

This clonotype was found a few times. The V gene is TRBV29-1, the J gene TRBJ2-1; the D gene could be TRBD1 or TRBD2 (5 bases each). There are 13 residues in the CDR3. Per germline, CDR1 SQVTM and CDR2 ANQGSEA. Trimming stripped 4 bases from V and 4 bases from J, with 11 bases between. The CDR3 region is CSVAGPRYNEQFF. The CDR3 DNA sequence: TGCAGCGTTGCGGGACCCCGTTACAATGAGCAGTTCTTC.

This chain connects TRBV6-2 or TRBV6-3 to TRBJ2-1, with D possibly being TRBD2 (6 bases). Trimming cost V 7 bases and J 8 bases, with 21 bases left between them. The CDR3 runs to 15 residues. Germline CDR1 MNHEY, CDR2 SVGEGT. The CDR3 DNA sequence: TGTGCCAGCACCGACCACGGGGCGGGAACCCATGAGCAGTTCTTC. Its translation is CASTDHGAGTHEQFF.

This clonotype was found a few times. The chain couples TRBV7-6 to TRBJ2-7; D is possibly TRBD1 or TRBD2 (5 bases each). The CDR3 sequence is 14 residues long. The germline gives CDR1 SGHVS, CDR2 FNYEAQ. V lost 5 bases, J lost 3 bases, and 14 bases lay in between. CDR3 protein: CASSPTAGSYEQYF. CDR3 nucleotide sequence: TGTGCCAGCAGCCCAACCGCAGGGAGCTACGAGCAGTACTTC.

This clonotype occurred a few times. The CDR3 reads CASSQLTGVGYTF. CDR3 nucleotides: TGCGCCAGCAGCCAACTAACAGGGGTTGGCTACACCTTC. The rearrangement links TRBV4-3 to TRBJ1-2; TRBD1 aligns across 7 bases. CDR1 and CDR2 (germline): LGHNA, YSLEER. This CDR3 contains 13 residues. Losses at the gene ends were 2 bases for V and 7 bases for J; bases not matched to a gene: 4.

This clonotype was observed a few times. The chain joins TRBV5-1 to TRBJ1-2; D is unresolved. Germline V gene sequence: CDR1 SGHRS, CDR2 YFSETQ. Deletions cut 4 bases from V and 5 bases from J, with 18 bases between. This CDR3 region has 15 residues. The CDR3 protein is CASSLATFSHYGYTF. In DNA, the CDR3 is TGCGCCAGCAGCCTTGCAACATTTTCCCATTATGGCTACACCTTC. The variable domain in full, completed from reference TRBV5-1 and TRBJ1-2, reads KAGVTQTPRYLIKTRGQQVTLSCSPISGHRSVSWYQQTPGQGLQFLFEYFSETQRNKGNFPGRFSGRQFSNSRSEMNVSTLELGDSALYLCASSLATFSHYGYTFGSGTRLTVV.

In this sample, this clonotype turned up a few times. The chain joins TRBV7-9 to TRBJ2-5; D unclear. Germline V gives CDR1 SEHNR, CDR2 FQNEAQ (reference sequence). The CDR3 is made up of 16 amino acids. The V end lost 1 base, the J end lost 2 bases, and 14 bases lay between the germline ends. For the CDR3, the DNA is TGTGCCAGCAGCTTAGGGAGATATCAAAGGCAAGAGACCCAGTACTTC. It is translated as CASSLGRYQRQETQYF. Full variable domain (outside the CDR3, taken from reference TRBV7-9 and TRBJ2-5): DTGVSQNPRHKITKRGQNVTFRCDPISEHNRLYWYRQTLGQGPEFLTYFQNEAQLEKSRLLSDRFSAERPKGSFSTLEIQRTEQGDSAMYLCASSLGRYQRQETQYFGPGTRLLVL.

The rearrangement uses TRBV29-1 and TRBJ2-5, with TRBD2 identical over 7 bases. The DNA end favors TRBJ2-7, so the J call may be wrong. The CDR3 length is 12 residues. The V gene's germline CDR1 is SQVTM and CDR2 ANQGSEA. DNA of the CDR3: TGCAGCCTCCGTCGGGCGGGGGTCGAGCAGTACTTC. Translation: CSLRRAGVEQYF.

This clonotype was observed a handful of times. The CDR3 coding sequence is TGTGCCAGCAGTCCAGGGACAGGATCCCTCTATGGCTACACCTTC. This translates into CASSPGTGSLYGYTF. The V and J genes are TRBV12-3 or TRBV12-4 and TRBJ1-2; TRBD1 aligns across 8 bases. The CDR3 has 15 amino acids. J lost 4 bases, V lost 5 bases, and 9 bases had no gene match.

Many counts were recorded for this clonotype. The chain links TRBV3-1 to TRBJ2-7; TRBD2 matches 7 bases. This CDR3 contains 14 residues. With V trimmed by 4 bases and J by 7 bases, 10 bases remained unmatched. CDR1 and CDR2 from the germline V gene are LGHDT and YNNKEL (reference sequence). CDR3: CASSRSGAGGEQYF. CDR3 sequence (DNA): TGTGCCAGCAGCCGTAGCGGTGCCGGGGGGGAGCAGTACTTC.